This entry lists 24 T cell receptor beta chains sequenced from one sample in a study of blood T cell repertoires in COVID-19 (dated by TCRdb to about 2020). The method behind the library was the immunoSEQ multiplex PCR assay. This is the immuneACCESS table as TCRdb keeps it, with only in-frame sequences that have V and J called. A part of the clones is gone; compared with another copy, unresolved V genes explain less than half, and the rest is unexplained. This sample has 110,000 to 150,000 clones in its table, and under 85% of those were observed once. 1.6% of the sample comes from the top ten. Sequencing input: PBMCs or T cells enriched from blood (not recorded which). The receptors stem from a woman between 18 and 30 years old who had been exposed to COVID-19.

The chain joins TRBV12-3 or TRBV12-4 to TRBJ1-1; D is undetermined. V lost 2 bases and J 4 bases, leaving 8 bases between the germline ends. The CDR3 length is 13 residues. The DNA of the CDR3 is TGTGCCAGCAGTTTACTATCGGGCACTGAAGCTTTCTTT. Its protein is CASSLLSGTEAFF.

The chain recombines TRBV6-1 with TRBJ1-1, with TRBD1 as a possible D gene (5 bases). The length of the CDR3 is 13 residues. Germline CDR1 reads MNHNS; CDR2 reads SASEGT. Trimming cost V 0 bases and J 5 bases, with 7 bases left between them. The CDR3 nucleotides read TGTGCCAGCAGTGAAGCGCGGGGGACTGAAGCTTTCTTT. It is translated as CASSEARGTEAFF.

V gene TRBV4-3 combines with J gene TRBJ1-5; 8 positions match TRBD1. Germline loops: CDR1 LGHNA, CDR2 YSLEER. CDR3 size: 15 residues. V dropped 1 base and J dropped 6; count of bases not matched to a gene: 5. This CDR3 reads CASSQAAGGGQPQHF. DNA for the CDR3: TGCGCCAGCAGCCAAGCGGCAGGGGGCGGTCAGCCCCAGCATTTT.

This rearrangement joins TRBV20-1 to TRBJ1-3; D is undetermined. Trimming removed 3 bases from V and 4 bases from J, with 16 bases in between. The CDR3 runs 15 residues. Germline loops: CDR1 DFQATT, CDR2 SNEGSKA (reference sequence). The CDR3 DNA reads as TGCAGTGCTAGTAGCGAACGCCGGGTCGGAAACACCATATATTTT. Residues: CSASSERRVGNTIYF.

The chain has TRBV19 and TRBJ2-1, with 7 bases matching TRBD2. Germline V gene data show CDR1 as LNHDA and CDR2 as SQIVND (reference sequence). CDR3 length: 16 amino acids. V lost 3 bases to trimming and J lost 4 bases; unmatched junction nucleotides: 9. DNA for the CDR3: TGTGCCAGTAGTATTAGAGGGCGGGAGAGTTACAATGAGCAGTTCTTC. Protein sequence: CASSIRGRESYNEQFF.

The chain recombines TRBV28 with TRBJ2-1; D might be TRBD1 (6 bases). This CDR3 contains 11 residues. V was pared by 3 bases and J by 9 bases, with 6 bases between. Germline V gives CDR1 MDHEN, CDR2 SYDVKM. CDR3 residues: CASSFRGEQFF. DNA for the CDR3: TGTGCCAGCAGTTTCAGGGGTGAGCAGTTCTTC.

J is TRBJ1-5 and V is TRBV28; the D gene is possibly TRBD1 (5 bases). The germline V gene encodes CDR1 MDHEN and CDR2 SYDVKM. Trimming took 8 bases from V and 2 from J, leaving 19 bases between them. This CDR3 is built from 16 residues. The CDR3 coding sequence is TGTGCCAGCGGTGGGAGTAGTGGGGGGGGCAATCAGCCCCAGCATTTT. This translates into CASGGSSGGGNQPQHF.

This chain connects TRBV4-3 to TRBJ2-5, with 7 nucleotides matching TRBD2. Looked up from germline, CDR1 is LGHNA and CDR2 is YSLEER. Trimming cost V 2 bases and J 3 bases; bases outside gene matches: 3. The CDR3 contains 14 residues. The CDR3 nucleotides are TGCGCCAGCAGCCAACACCGGGAGGAAGAGACCCAGTACTTC. The encoded protein is CASSQHREEETQYF.

The chain couples TRBV19 to TRBJ1-5; D might be TRBD1 (6 bases). Germline-derived CDR1 and CDR2 are LNHDA and SQIVND (reference sequence). The CDR3 runs to 15 residues. Trimming removed 2 bases at V and 7 bases at J, with 15 bases between. The CDR3 protein is CASSIPTTGNQPQHF. CDR3 bases: TGTGCCAGTAGTATACCTACAACAGGGAACCAGCCCCAGCATTTT. Together with reference TRBV19 and TRBJ1-5, the CDR3 gives the full variable domain: DGGITQSPKYLFRKEGQNVTLSCEQNLNHDAMYWYRQDPGQGLRLIYYSQIVNDFQKGDIAEGYSVSREKKESFPLTVTSAQKNPTAFYLCASSIPTTGNQPQHFGDGTRLSIL.

The J gene is TRBJ1-5, the V gene TRBV28; unclear D gene. This CDR3 is built from 13 residues. Germline CDR1 MDHEN, CDR2 SYDVKM. V shed 5 bases and J shed 3 bases, with 8 bases lying between them. The CDR3 DNA reads as TGTGCCAGCAGTCCACCCTACAATCAGCCCCAGCATTTT. Amino acid sequence: CASSPPYNQPQHF.

The rearrangement joins TRBV3-1 (or the pseudogene TRBV3-2) to TRBJ2-1; a possible D gene is TRBD1 (5 bases). Trimming pared 1 base from V and 3 bases from J, leaving 19 bases between. The germline V gene has CDR1 LGHDT and CDR2 YNNKEL (reference sequence). The CDR3 contains 18 residues. The chain's CDR3 is CASSQVLNFQGSYNEQFF. In DNA form, the CDR3 reads TGTGCCAGCAGCCAAGTTTTAAACTTCCAGGGCAGCTACAATGAGCAGTTCTTC.

CDR3 protein: CASSARVPNYGYTF. CDR3 nucleotide sequence: TGTGCCAGCAGCGCCAGGGTTCCTAACTATGGCTACACCTTC. J is TRBJ1-2 and V is TRBV7-8; the D gene is possibly TRBD1 (5 bases). The germline V and J ends were trimmed by 5 bases and 0 bases, with 10 bases remaining between them. This CDR3 comprises 14 residues. Germline values: CDR1 SGHVS, CDR2 FQNEAQ.

This clone was detected only a few times. The rearrangement links TRBV6-5 to TRBJ1-1; 8 nucleotides line up with TRBD1. There are 15 residues in the CDR3. J was trimmed by 5 bases and V by 0 bases; bases with no gene match: 5. CDR1 MNHEY and CDR2 SVGAGI come from the germline V gene. The CDR3 sequence is CASSYSQGAWTEAFF. The CDR3 coding sequence is TGTGCCAGCAGTTACTCCCAGGGGGCATGGACTGAAGCTTTCTTT.

The V and J genes are TRBV25-1 and TRBJ1-1, with D perhaps matching TRBD1 (6 bases). In germline, CDR1 is MGHDK, CDR2 SYGVNS. The CDR3 sequence is 15 residues long. Trimming shortened V by 1 base and J by 5 bases, and 14 bases separated the two germline ends. This CDR3 reads CASSEFDTGWTEAFF. The CDR3 DNA sequence: TGTGCCAGCAGTGAATTCGATACAGGGTGGACTGAAGCTTTCTTT.

This chain links TRBV28 with TRBJ2-7; possible D gene TRBD2, 5 bases. Trimming removed 3 bases at V and 9 bases at J, with 15 bases between. Germline CDR1 is MDHEN and CDR2 is SYDVKM. This CDR3 is built from 13 residues. The CDR3 nucleotides are TGTGCCAGCAGTTTCTACCGGGATGAAAGGCAGTACTTC. Its protein is CASSFYRDERQYF.

V usage is TRBV30 and J usage is TRBJ1-6; TRBD1 matches at 9 bases. This CDR3 contains 14 residues. J lost 7 bases, V lost 1 base, and 2 bases had no gene match. Germline assignment: CDR1 GTSNPN and CDR2 SVGIG (reference sequence). The CDR3 nucleotides are TGTGCCTGGAGTGAGGGGACAGGGAATTCACCCCTCCACTTT. It is translated as CAWSEGTGNSPLHF.

This chain connects TRBV6-2 or TRBV6-3 to TRBJ1-4; perhaps TRBD1 as D (5 bases). The V gene's germline CDR1 is MNHEY and CDR2 SVGEGT. Between the trimmed V and J ends, which lost 5 bases and 0 bases, there was a span of 13 bases. The CDR3 loop spans 16 amino acids. The CDR3 reads CASSGYRPATNEKLFF. CDR3 nucleotide sequence: TGTGCCAGCAGTGGCTACAGGCCTGCAACTAATGAAAAACTGTTTTTT.

V is TRBV7-2 and J is TRBJ1-5; TRBD1 is a possible D gene (5 bases). The CDR3 length is 13 residues. Trimming pared 2 bases from V and 10 bases from J, leaving 12 bases between. Germline loops: CDR1 SGHTA, CDR2 FQGNSA. DNA of the CDR3: TGTGCCAGCAGCTTAAATGCAGGGTCCCCCCAGCATTTT. The encoded protein is CASSLNAGSPQHF.

V gene TRBV18 combines with J gene TRBJ1-6, with D perhaps matching TRBD1 (6 bases). Trimming pared 6 bases from V and 7 bases from J, leaving 13 bases between. The CDR3 is 14 residues long. From germline, CDR1 is KGHSH and CDR2 LQKENI. CDR3: CASSSTGENSPLHF. In DNA, the CDR3 is TGTGCCAGCTCGTCGACAGGAGAGAATTCACCCCTCCACTTT.

The V and J genes are TRBV15 and TRBJ1-1; a possible D gene is TRBD1 (5 bases). Germline loops: CDR1 LNHNV, CDR2 YYDKDF (reference sequence). Trimming took off 5 bases at V and 3 bases at J, with 31 bases between the two ends. The CDR3 loop spans 20 amino acids. The DNA for the CDR3 is TGTGCCACCAGCTTACGGAGAGGTGGGACCCGGAGGGATGTATACACTGAAGCTTTCTTT. Its translation: CATSLRRGGTRRDVYTEAFF.

The chain is built from TRBV18 and TRBJ1-2; the match to TRBD1 covers 9 bases. V dropped 2 bases and J dropped 4; count of bases not matched to a gene: 5. Germline CDR1 reads KGHSH; CDR2 reads LQKENI. This CDR3 is built from 15 residues. The CDR3 reads CASSPSRTGVYGYTF. The DNA for the CDR3 is TGTGCCAGCTCACCATCGAGGACAGGGGTCTATGGCTACACCTTC.

The V gene is TRBV12-3 or TRBV12-4, the J gene TRBJ2-7, with TRBD2 matching over 10 bases. The CDR3 spans 13 residues. The junction had 6 bases not matched to a gene; V was cut back by 6 bases and J by 7 bases. The CDR3 nucleotides are TGTGCCAGCAGCCTAGCGGGAGTTGGGGAGCAGTACTTC. This encodes CASSLAGVGEQYF.

The V call is TRBV4-2, the J call TRBJ1-3; no clear D. Between the trimmed V and J ends, which lost 2 bases and 4 bases, there was a span of 12 bases. The CDR3 is 15 amino acids. Germline lookup yields CDR1 LGHNA and CDR2 YNFKEQ. CDR3 nucleotide sequence: TGTGCCAGCAGCCAACTTTTCGGGTGGGGAAACACCATATATTTT. It yields the protein CASSQLFGWGNTIYF.

This clone was observed a few times. V gene TRBV6-5 combines with J gene TRBJ1-2; possible D gene TRBD1, 6 bases. Germline V lookup: CDR1 MNHEY, CDR2 SVGAGI. V was pared by 2 bases and J by 4 bases, with 14 bases between. The CDR3 consists of 15 residues. The chain's CDR3 is CASSYRGQGLYGYTF. In DNA, the CDR3 is TGTGCCAGCAGTTACAGGGGACAAGGACTCTATGGCTACACCTTC.